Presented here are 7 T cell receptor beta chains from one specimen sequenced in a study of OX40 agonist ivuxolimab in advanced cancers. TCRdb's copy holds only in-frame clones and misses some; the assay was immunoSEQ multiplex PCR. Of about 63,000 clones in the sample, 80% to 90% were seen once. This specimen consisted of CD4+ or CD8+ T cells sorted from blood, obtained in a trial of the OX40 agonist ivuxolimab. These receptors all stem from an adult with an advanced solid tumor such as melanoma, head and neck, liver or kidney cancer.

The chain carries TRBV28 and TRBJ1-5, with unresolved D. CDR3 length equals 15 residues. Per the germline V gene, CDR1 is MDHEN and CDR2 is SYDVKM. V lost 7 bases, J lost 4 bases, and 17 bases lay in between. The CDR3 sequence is CASTPGYPGNQPQHF. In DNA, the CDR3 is TGTGCCAGCACCCCGGGATACCCGGGGAATCAGCCCCAGCATTTT. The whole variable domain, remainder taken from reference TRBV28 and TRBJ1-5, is DVKVTQSSRYLVKRTGEKVFLECVQDMDHENMFWYRQDPGLGLRLIYFSYDVKMKEKGDIPEGYSVSREKKERFSLILESASTNQTSMYLCASTPGYPGNQPQHFGDGTRLSIL.

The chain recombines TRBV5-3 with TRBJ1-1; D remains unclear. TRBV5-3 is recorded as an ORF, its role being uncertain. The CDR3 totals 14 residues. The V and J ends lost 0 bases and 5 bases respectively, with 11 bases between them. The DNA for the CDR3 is TGTGCCAGAAGCTTGGTATGGTCGGGGACTGAAGCTTTCTTT. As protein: CARSLVWSGTEAFF.

CDR3 region: CASSPQGWKTQYF. For the CDR3, the DNA is TGTGCCAGCAGCCCACAGGGGTGGAAGACCCAGTACTTC. The rearrangement uses TRBV5-4 and TRBJ2-5, with 7 bases that match TRBD1. Germline V gene data show CDR1 as SGHNT and CDR2 as YYREEE (reference sequence). V dropped 4 bases and J dropped 6; count of bases not matched to a gene: 6. The CDR3 totals 13 residues.

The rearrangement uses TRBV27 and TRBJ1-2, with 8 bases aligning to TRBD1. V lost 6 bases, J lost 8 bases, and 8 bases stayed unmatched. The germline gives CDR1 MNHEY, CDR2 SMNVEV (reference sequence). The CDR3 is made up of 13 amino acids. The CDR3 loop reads CASSPGTGQGYTF. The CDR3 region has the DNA TGTGCCAGCAGCCCGGGGACAGGTCAGGGCTACACCTTC.

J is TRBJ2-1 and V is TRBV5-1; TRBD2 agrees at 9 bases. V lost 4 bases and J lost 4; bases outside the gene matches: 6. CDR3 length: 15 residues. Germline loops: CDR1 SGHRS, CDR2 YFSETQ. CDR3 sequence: CASSPTSGPYNEQFF. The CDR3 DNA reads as TGCGCCAGCAGCCCGACTAGCGGCCCTTACAATGAGCAGTTCTTC. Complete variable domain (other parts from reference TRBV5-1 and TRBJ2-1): KAGVTQTPRYLIKTRGQQVTLSCSPISGHRSVSWYQQTPGQGLQFLFEYFSETQRNKGNFPGRFSGRQFSNSRSEMNVSTLELGDSALYLCASSPTSGPYNEQFFGPGTRLTVL.

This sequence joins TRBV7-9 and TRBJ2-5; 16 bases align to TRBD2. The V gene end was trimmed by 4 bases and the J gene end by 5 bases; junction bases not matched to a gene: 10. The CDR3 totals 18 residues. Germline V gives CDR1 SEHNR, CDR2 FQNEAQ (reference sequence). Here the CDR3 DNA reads TGTGCCAGCAGCTGGCCGGGACTAGCGGGAGGGCCACGGGAGACCCAGTACTTC. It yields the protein CASSWPGLAGGPRETQYF.

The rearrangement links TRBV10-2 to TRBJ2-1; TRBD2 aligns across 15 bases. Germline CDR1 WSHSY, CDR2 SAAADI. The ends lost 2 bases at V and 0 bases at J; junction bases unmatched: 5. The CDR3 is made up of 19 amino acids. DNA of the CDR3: TGCGCCAGCAGTGAGGGACTAGCGGGGGGGCTCAGCTCCTACAATGAGCAGTTCTTC. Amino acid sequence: CASSEGLAGGLSSYNEQFF.